This T cell receptor (beta chain) came from a study of T-cell reconstitution after alpha-beta-depleted transplantation in children. CDR3 size: 14 residues. Trimming removed 5 bases from V and 6 bases from J, with 13 bases in between. TCRbeta library preparation incorporated unique molecular identifiers. TCRdb fed the PCR reads into MiXCR, producing one record per CDR3 protein. In the table there are some 500,000 distinct CDR3 sequences, 15% to 20% of which are singletons. This clonotype was obtained from a human donor who donated a stem cell graft to a child with acute lymphoblastic leukemia. V gene TRBV12-3 or TRBV12-4 combines with J gene TRBJ1-4; D not resolved. Source: PBMCs from the stem cell graft donor, taken from the stem cell graft. The CDR3 bases are TGTGCCAGCAGTCCCGGCGGTTATCATGAAAAACTGTTTTTT. It codes for CASSPGGYHEKLFF.